This T cell receptor (beta chain) comes out of a study of CD8+CD57+ T cells in acquired aplastic anemia. Study as a whole: Sorted CD4+ and CD8+ cells yielded about 3 ug of DNA on average. Findings and limits, study-wide: Researchers report that twenty-nine CD8+ CDR3 sequences appeared in both patients and controls. Between the patient and control groups, CD8+ Simpson's diversity did not differ significantly.

Genomic DNA constituted the template upon which TCR beta VDJ and CDR3 profiling was performed. Each CDR3 protein is one row after TCRdb ran MiXCR on the reads. The sample yields approximately 270,000 distinct CDR3 sequences, 45% to 65% seen once. About this clonotype: Its antigen is still unknown.

The V end lost 7 bases, the J end lost 7 bases, and 17 bases lay between the germline ends. CDR1 LNHDA and CDR2 SQIVND come from the germline V gene (reference sequence). CDR3 size: 15 residues. Input material: sorted CD4+, CD8+, or CD8+CD57+ T cells (not recorded which) from PBMCs. The receptor was derived from a human donor with severe aplastic anemia or a healthy control (not recorded which). The rearrangement joins TRBV19 to TRBJ1-6, with TRBD1 as a possible D gene (6 bases). DNA of the CDR3: TGTGCCAGTACCCCAATGGGACAAAGGAATTCACCCCTCCACTTT. Its translation: CASTPMGQRNSPLHF. The full variable domain, completed using reference TRBV19 and TRBJ1-6, is DGGITQSPKYLFRKEGQNVTLSCEQNLNHDAMYWYRQDPGQGLRLIYYSQIVNDFQKGDIAEGYSVSREKKESFPLTVTSAQKNPTAFYLCASTPMGQRNSPLHFGNGTRLTVT.